One and the same sample provided the 10 T cell receptor beta chains below, sequenced in a study of low-dose radiotherapy and immunotherapy resistance in tumors. With TRAV- and TRBV-specific primers, first-strand cDNA was made, covering the alpha and beta chains. It was with a constant-region primer and a V-primer adapter that TCRs were amplified over around 20 PCR cycles. Each CDR3 protein is one row after TCRdb ran MiXCR on the reads. The sample lists under 90,000 distinct CDR3 sequences; roughly a sixth were seen once. Time point noted: before trial treatment. The input for sequencing was PBMCs, taken before treatment. The receptors were sampled from a male donor with prostate cancer.

The chain links TRBV27 to TRBJ1-6; D may be TRBD1 (6 bases). The germline gives CDR1 MNHEY, CDR2 SMNVEV (reference sequence). The CDR3 is 15 residues long. The ends were cut back, 5 bases at V and 7 bases at J, with 15 bases in the middle. CDR3 in DNA: TGTGCCAGCAGTCCCCCGACAGGTTCGAATTCACCCCTCCACTTT. It specifies CASSPPTGSNSPLHF.

This clonotype has ten or more counts. This chain links TRBV20-1 with TRBJ2-5; 7 bases agree with TRBD1. There are 11 residues in the CDR3. CDR1 and CDR2 from the germline V gene are DFQATT and SNEGSKA (reference sequence). The ends lost 3 bases at V and 5 bases at J; junction bases unmatched: 0. This CDR3 reads CSARDRETQYF. The CDR3 bases are TGCAGTGCTAGGGACAGGGAGACCCAGTACTTC.

A few counts support this clonotype. The chain is built from TRBV5-5 and TRBJ2-3; D is tentatively TRBD1 or TRBD2 (6 bases each). Germline V gene lookup returns CDR1 SGHKS and CDR2 YYEKEE (reference sequence). This CDR3 has 16 residues. V dropped 4 bases and J dropped 4 bases, with 19 bases sitting between them. Here the CDR3 DNA reads TGTGCCAGCAGCGGCTCAGACCGGGGGCCTCCAGATACGCAGTATTTT. It is translated as CASSGSDRGPPDTQYF.

This clonotype was seen many times. The rearrangement uses TRBV6-2 or TRBV6-3 and TRBJ2-7; 8 bases map to TRBD1. V trimming: 6 bases; J trimming: 4 bases; junction bases outside the gene matches: 5. CDR1 and CDR2 from the germline V gene are MNHEY and SVGEGT. The CDR3 totals 13 residues. The CDR3: CASSIRGRYEQYF. CDR3 sequence (DNA): TGTGCCAGCAGCATCAGGGGGCGATACGAGCAGTACTTC.

This clonotype has ten or more counts. The gene calls are TRBV5-1 and TRBJ2-1, with no clear D. The CDR3 totals 13 residues. Germline V CDR1 and CDR2: SGHRS, YFSETQ. Deletions cut 0 bases from V and 4 bases from J, with 5 bases between. The DNA of the CDR3 is TGCGCCAGCAGCTTGGGGGATTACAATGAGCAGTTCTTC. Amino acids: CASSLGDYNEQFF.

This clonotype was seen at least ten times. This rearrangement joins TRBV6-5 to TRBJ1-6; D is unclear. CDR1 is MNHEY and CDR2 is SVGAGI in the germline V gene. V lost 6 bases to trimming and J lost 7 bases, with 10 bases between them. The CDR3 has 13 residues. The DNA for the CDR3 is TGTGCCAGCAGCGAACTGGCAAATTCACCCCTCCACTTT. This sequence encodes CASSELANSPLHF.

This clonotype was seen repeatedly, ten times or more. V and J are TRBV20-1 and TRBJ1-6; D is undetermined. The germline gives CDR1 DFQATT, CDR2 SNEGSKA (reference sequence). Trimming took off 5 bases at V and 7 bases at J, with 18 bases between the two ends. The CDR3 spans 15 residues. The CDR3, as DNA: TGCAGTGCTTCTGGCTTTGGATCGGGAAATTCACCCCTCCACTTT. It specifies CSASGFGSGNSPLHF.

This clonotype was observed many times. This chain connects TRBV5-4 to TRBJ2-7; the D call may be TRBD1 or TRBD2 (6 bases each). V shed 2 bases and J shed 3 bases, with 15 bases lying between them. The CDR3 length is 15 residues. Germline V gene lookup returns CDR1 SGHNT and CDR2 YYREEE (reference sequence). CDR3 sequence reads: CASSFDRGPYYEQYF. CDR3 DNA sequence: TGTGCCAGCAGCTTTGACCGGGGGCCCTACTACGAGCAGTACTTC.

This clonotype has a handful of counts. This sequence joins TRBV2 and TRBJ2-3; TRBD2 matches 12 bases. CDR3 length equals 15 residues. Germline V CDR1 and CDR2: SNHLY, FYNNEI. The CDR3 sequence: CAGAGTSGFTDTQYF. CDR3 nucleotides: TGTGCGGGGGCTGGGACTAGCGGGTTCACAGATACGCAGTATTTT.

Many counts were recorded for this clonotype. The rearrangement links TRBV7-9 to TRBJ1-3; 10 positions match TRBD1. V lost 5 bases, J lost 3 bases, and 10 bases stayed unmatched. The CDR3 contains 17 residues. Germline V lookup: CDR1 SEHNR, CDR2 FQNEAQ (reference sequence). The CDR3 sequence is CASSAGTGDFSGNTIYF. CDR3 DNA sequence: TGTGCCAGCAGCGCGGGGACAGGGGACTTCAGTGGAAACACCATATATTTT.